A selection of T cell receptor beta chains follows, all from one sample in a study of blood T cell repertoires in COVID-19. TCRdb's table, derived via immunoSEQ multiplex PCR, lists solely in-frame clones and lacks some. The sample has some 270,000 clones, roughly 86% seen once. The sequencing sample was made of peripheral blood. The receptors come from a man between 40 and 49 years old with active or convalescent COVID-19. The CDR3 runs from the conserved cysteine through the conserved F or W. The order of the fields is J gene, D gene, clone size, V gene, CDR3 length, CDR3 DNA, CDR3 protein. A D gene is named only where the DNA matches it firmly. Not all rows give a size; the values are once, few, many and, for expanded clones, a class.

TRBJ2-3,TRBD2,-,TRBV4-2,16,TGTGCCAGCAGCCAATCGAGACTAGCGGGGACAGATACGCAGTATTTT,CASSQSRLAGTDTQYF
TRBJ2-7,TRBD1,-,TRBV5-6,15,TGTGCCAGCAGGGAAACCGGGACAGAGGCCTACGAGCAGTACTTC,CASRETGTEAYEQYF
TRBJ2-5,TRBD1,-,TRBV7-2,15,TGTGCCAGCAGCTTAGGGACAGGGGCTATAGAGACCCAGTACTTC,CASSLGTGAIETQYF
TRBJ2-7,-,-,TRBV13,16,TGTGCCAGCAGCCCCAGGGGGCGGGGGAGCTCCTACGAGCAGTACTTC,CASSPRGRGSSYEQYF
TRBJ1-1,-,-,TRBV5-6,11,TGTGCCAGCAGCTTGGGCAGGAAAGCTTTCTTT,CASSLGRKAFF
TRBJ2-2,-,-,TRBV11-3,14,TGTGCCAGCAGCCCCACGAGGAACACCGGGGAGCTGTTTTTT,CASSPTRNTGELFF
TRBJ2-1,-,once,TRBV27,14,TGTGCCAGCAGCCGAACTAGCCGGTACAATGAGCAGTTCTTC,CASSRTSRYNEQFF
TRBJ1-1,TRBD1,-,TRBV6-5,14,TGTGCCAGCAGTTTGAACAGGGGGAACACTGAAGCTTTCTTT,CASSLNRGNTEAFF
TRBJ2-7,-,-,TRBV10-2,13,TGCGCCAGCAGTGTAGAAGGGGACTACGAGCAGTACTTC,CASSVEGDYEQYF
TRBJ2-3,TRBD2,-,TRBV24-1,17,TGTGCCACCAGTGATCCCTGGACTAGCGGGGTGCAGGGTACGCAGTATTTT,CATSDPWTSGVQGTQYF
TRBJ1-6,-,-,TRBV2,15,TGTGCCAGCAGTGAAAAGGGGTACTATAATTCACCCCTCCACTTT,CASSEKGYYNSPLHF
TRBJ2-2,-,-,TRBV7-3,13,TGTGCCAGCAGCATATCCGGGACCGGGGAGCTGTTTTTT,CASSISGTGELFF
TRBJ2-7,-,-,TRBV29-1,11,TGCAGCGTTGACAGGACCTACGAGCAGTACTTC,CSVDRTYEQYF
TRBJ2-3,TRBD2,-,TRBV27,16,TGTGCCAGCAGTAAGAGACTAGCGAGAGGCACAGATACGCAGTATTTT,CASSKRLARGTDTQYF
TRBJ1-4,TRBD1,-,TRBV3-1/TRBV3-2,15,TGTGCCAGCAGCCAAGAGGGACAGGGTAATGAAAAACTGTTTTTT,CASSQEGQGNEKLFF
TRBJ1-1,-,-,TRBV9,14,TGTGCCAGCAGCGTAGCAGGCAGGGGCACTGAAGCTTTCTTT,CASSVAGRGTEAFF
TRBJ1-4,TRBD1,-,TRBV11-1,15,TGTGCCAGCAGCAGGACTGGGACAGACAATGAAAAACTGTTTTTT,CASSRTGTDNEKLFF
TRBJ2-7,TRBD2,-,TRBV5-4,14,TGTGCCAGCAGCTCACTAGCGGGGGGAAACGAGCAGTACTTC,CASSSLAGGNEQYF
TRBJ1-2,-,-,TRBV13,14,TGTGCCAGCAGCCCGTCGACAGGTCTCGAAGGCTACACCTTC,CASSPSTGLEGYTF
TRBJ2-5,-,once,TRBV7-9,14,TGTGCCAGCAGCTTCTTAGGGGGCCAAGAGACCCAGTACTTC,CASSFLGGQETQYF
TRBJ2-5,TRBD1,-,TRBV2,15,TGTGCCAGCAGTAGAAGGACAGGGGGCAAAGAGACCCAGTACTTC,CASSRRTGGKETQYF
TRBJ1-2,-,-,TRBV28,12,TGTGCCAGCAGCCAGGGTGAAGGTGGCTACACCTTC,CASSQGEGGYTF